These T cell receptor beta chains were read from a single sample in a study of T-cell memory formation after mild COVID-19. In TCRdb, the 5' RACE reads were re-called with MiXCR into one record per CDR3 protein. Of a few hundred thousand distinct CDR3 sequences listed, roughly an eighth are singletons. The sample comprised PBMCs or a T cell subset sorted from them (not recorded which). Receptors originate from a man aged 18 to 29 who had mild COVID-19 (a few samples of this study predate the infection). Cell type and time point are not known. The CDR3 runs from the conserved cysteine through the conserved F or W. Each record gives: V gene, clone size, D gene, J gene, CDR3 DNA, CDR3 protein. The D gene is left open where the match is weak. Rows give clone size only sometimes, using once, few, many, or a class for an expanded clone.

TRBV5-1	NA	NA	TRBJ2-5	TGCGCCAGCAGCTTGGACCCGGGACAAACGGTGGAGACCCAGTACTTC	CASSLDPGQTVETQYF
TRBV9	NA	NA	TRBJ1-1	TGTGCCAGCAGCGTAGGAGGGGACACACCTGCTTTCTTT	CASSVGGDTPAFF
TRBV29-1	NA	NA	TRBJ2-1	TGCAGCGTTGATGACAGGAGCAATGAGCAGTTCTTC	CSVDDRSNEQFF
TRBV7-2	many	TRBD2	TRBJ2-2	TGTGCCAGCAGCTATAGCGGGGGGAACACCGGGGAGCTGTTTTTT	CASSYSGGNTGELFF
TRBV7-3	NA	NA	TRBJ2-4	TGTGCCAGCAGCTCGGACAGTGGCGGCATTCAGTACTTC	CASSSDSGGIQYF
TRBV7-8	many	NA	TRBJ1-2	TGTGCCAGCAGCTTGGAAGGATTACTCGTTCGGAGGCGCGCTAACTATGGCTACACCTTC	CASSLEGLLVRRRANYGYTF
TRBV7-9	NA	NA	TRBJ2-6	TGTGCCAGCAGGATAAGCTCTGGGGCCAACGTCCTGACTTTC	CASRISSGANVLTF
TRBV5-1	few	TRBD2	TRBJ2-1	TGCGCCAGCAGAACCGGGACTAGCGGGGGCCATGAGCAGTTCTTC	CASRTGTSGGHEQFF
TRBV4-3	NA	NA	TRBJ1-1	TGCGCCAGCAGCCAAGAAGGGATTTGGCCAGCCGCTTTCTTT	CASSQEGIWPAAFF
TRBV5-8	NA	NA	TRBJ1-2	TGTGCCAGCAGCTATACTGACACCGTCTATGGCTACACCTTC	CASSYTDTVYGYTF
TRBV24-1	few	NA	TRBJ2-5	TGTGCCACCAGTGATTTTGTAGGGATTCAAGAGACCCAGTACTTC	CATSDFVGIQETQYF
TRBV20-1	few	NA	TRBJ2-3	TGCAGTGCTAGAGATCAGTATACGCAGTATTTT	CSARDQYTQYF
TRBV10-3	NA	TRBD2	TRBJ2-3	TGTGCCATCAGCCCTTCGGGGGGTACCGATACGCAGTATTTT	CAISPSGGTDTQYF
TRBV24-1	few	TRBD1	TRBJ2-1	TGTGCCACCAGACAGGGGCCGGCGGATGAGCAGTTCTTC	CATRQGPADEQFF
TRBV3-1	many	NA	TRBJ2-7	TGTGCCAGCAGCCAAGGTGGGGGCTACGAGCAGTACTTC	CASSQGGGYEQYF
TRBV4-2	few	NA	TRBJ2-5	TGTGCCAGCAGCCAAGGTTTCGAGACCCAGTACTTC	CASSQGFETQYF